The 31 T cell receptor beta chains below come from one sample, sequenced in a study of blood T cell repertoires in COVID-19. Profiled with immunoSEQ multiplex PCR; TCRdb holds only in-frame clones, not every one. The table shows some 270,000 clones, with 80% to 85% occurring only once. The sequencing input was PBMCs or T cells enriched from blood (not recorded which). The receptor set was obtained from a man aged 50 to 60 who had recovered from COVID-19.

This chain joins TRBV6-2 or TRBV6-3 and TRBJ1-4, with no clear D. CDR3 length: 11 amino acids. V lost 5 bases and J 14 bases, leaving 12 bases between the germline ends. Germline CDR1 is MNHEY and CDR2 is SVGEGT. For the CDR3, the DNA is TGTGCCAGCAGTCCCAGAGGATCTCTGTTTTTT. As protein: CASSPRGSLFF.

This clone has only a few counts. V usage is TRBV5-1 and J usage is TRBJ1-6; D gene uncertain. V was trimmed by 1 base and J by 6 bases, leaving 8 bases between them. CDR1 and CDR2 (germline): SGHRS, YFSETQ. The CDR3 has 14 residues. The CDR3 here is CASSLSQINSPLHF. The CDR3 DNA reads as TGCGCCAGCAGCTTGTCCCAGATTAATTCACCCCTCCACTTT.

The chain recombines TRBV9 with TRBJ1-2; 10 positions agree with TRBD1. CDR3 length equals 16 residues. Germline V lookup: CDR1 SGDLS, CDR2 YYNGEE. The J segment lost 6 bases and the V segment lost 0 bases, leaving 8 bases of the junction unmatched. This CDR3 is CASSVAKGQGINGYTF. The CDR3, as DNA: TGTGCCAGCAGCGTAGCTAAGGGACAGGGGATTAATGGCTACACCTTC. The full variable domain, rest sourced from reference TRBV9 and TRBJ1-2, is DSGVTQTPKHLITATGQRVTLRCSPRSGDLSVYWYQQSLDQGLQFLIQYYNGEERAKGNILERFSAQQFPDLHSELNLSSLELGDSALYFCASSVAKGQGINGYTFGSGTRLTVV.

Regarding this clone: In the same sample, other DNA sequences code for this CDR3. This sequence joins TRBV5-6 and TRBJ2-7, with D unresolved. The CDR3 covers 13 residues. Germline loops: CDR1 SGHDT, CDR2 YYEEEE. The germline V and J ends were trimmed by 0 bases and 3 bases, with 7 bases remaining between them. CDR3 protein: CASSLGRSYEQYF. The CDR3 region has the DNA TGTGCCAGCAGCTTGGGCAGAAGCTACGAGCAGTACTTC.

The chain combines TRBV2 with TRBJ2-2; TRBD2 matches at 10 bases. CDR1 is SNHLY, CDR2 FYNNEI, per germline. With 7 bases clipped from V and 1 base from J, the junction kept 3 bases outside the gene matches. The CDR3 is made up of 15 amino acids. The CDR3 sequence: CASNLAGENTGELFF. In nucleotides, the CDR3 is TGTGCCAGCAACCTAGCGGGAGAGAACACCGGGGAGCTGTTTTTT.

This clone was detected a few times. The chain joins TRBV14 to TRBJ1-6, with 11 bases that match TRBD1. Germline V gives CDR1 SGHDN, CDR2 FVKESK. Trimming at V came to 5 bases and at J to 8 bases, leaving 2 bases not matched to a gene. CDR3 size: 14 residues. Written as DNA, the CDR3 is TGTGCCAGCAGCTCGGACAGGGGGCATTCACCCCTCCACTTT. Translated, it gives CASSSDRGHSPLHF.

This clone was counted a single time. J is TRBJ2-5 and V is TRBV11-2; D is unclear. CDR3 length: 14 residues. Germline CDR1 reads SGHAT; CDR2 reads FQNNGV. Trimming stripped 1 base from V and 0 bases from J, with 6 bases between. As DNA, the CDR3 is TGTGCCAGCAGCTTAGGTGGCAACCAAGAGACCCAGTACTTC. This encodes CASSLGGNQETQYF.

This chain joins TRBV5-1 and TRBJ2-7; TRBD1 matches at 7 bases. The germline CDR1 and CDR2 sequences are SGHRS and YFSETQ. The CDR3 has 15 amino acids. V shed 0 bases, J shed 6 bases, and the junction held 9 bases outside the gene matches. The DNA of the CDR3 is TGCGCCAGCAGCTTGGACCGGACAGGAGGAAGCGAGCAGTACTTC. Translation: CASSLDRTGGSEQYF.

The rearrangement links TRBV27 to TRBJ2-2, with TRBD2 identical over 7 bases. The CDR3 runs to 16 residues. CDR1 MNHEY and CDR2 SMNVEV come from the germline V gene (reference sequence). V gave up 6 bases and J gave up 3 bases; unmatched junction bases: 10. DNA for the CDR3: TGTGCCAGCAGCCGGGGGGTGGAAGTATACACCGGGGAGCTGTTTTTT. Translating it yields CASSRGVEVYTGELFF.

To note about this clone: Additional DNA sequences in this sample encode the identical CDR3. The genes are TRBV20-1 and TRBJ2-1, with D possibly TRBD2 on 5 matching bases. Trimming shortened V by 3 bases and J by 8 bases, and 5 bases separated the two germline ends. This CDR3 contains 10 residues. The germline V gene has CDR1 DFQATT and CDR2 SNEGSKA (reference sequence). The CDR3 nucleotides read TGCAGTGCTAGGCGGGATGAGCAGTTCTTC. Translated: CSARRDEQFF.

This rearrangement joins TRBV7-9 to TRBJ2-3, with D uncertain. Trimming cost V 4 bases and J 1 base, with 9 bases left between them. From germline, CDR1 is SEHNR and CDR2 FQNEAQ (reference sequence). CDR3 length: 14 amino acids. CDR3 DNA sequence: TGTGCCAGCAGCTCCCTCCGGGGCACAGATACGCAGTATTTT. Protein sequence: CASSSLRGTDTQYF.

This clone was seen a few times. The chain recombines TRBV5-1 with TRBJ2-2; D unclear. The germline V gene encodes CDR1 SGHRS and CDR2 YFSETQ. Trimming took 0 bases from V and 6 from J, leaving 6 bases between them. This CDR3 is built from 13 residues. The CDR3 loop reads CASSLDLAGELFF. CDR3 DNA sequence: TGCGCCAGCAGCTTGGATCTAGCCGGGGAGCTGTTTTTT.

The chain couples TRBV5-8 to TRBJ1-4, with 8 bases that match TRBD1. Losses at the gene ends were 5 bases for V and 4 bases for J; bases not matched to a gene: 7. The CDR3 has 15 amino acids. CDR1 SGHTS and CDR2 YDEGEE come from the germline V gene. The CDR3 here is CASSRGDRGNEKLFF. CDR3 nucleotide sequence: TGTGCCAGCAGTCGAGGAGACAGGGGTAATGAAAAACTGTTTTTT. Full variable domain (rest looked up from reference TRBV5-8 and TRBJ1-4): EAGVTQSPTHLIKTRGQQATLRCSPISGHTSVYWYQQALGLGLQFLLWYDEGEERNRGNFPPRFSGRQFPNYSSELNVNALELEDSALYLCASSRGDRGNEKLFFGSGTQLSVL.

The chain joins TRBV4-1 to TRBJ1-1; D might be TRBD1 (5 bases). CDR3 length: 13 amino acids. Germline loops: CDR1 MGHRA, CDR2 YSYEKL. The V and J ends lost 8 bases and 1 base respectively, with 11 bases between them. The CDR3: CASYGQGNTEAFF. CDR3 nucleotide sequence: TGCGCCAGCTACGGGCAGGGGAACACTGAAGCTTTCTTT.

The chain couples TRBV4-2 to TRBJ1-3; TRBD1 aligns across 8 bases. The ends lost 1 base at V and 2 bases at J; junction bases unmatched: 1. Looked up from germline, CDR1 is LGHNA and CDR2 is YNFKEQ. The CDR3 is made up of 15 amino acids. The CDR3 DNA follows: TGTGCCAGCAGCCAAGCAGGGGGCGCTGGAAACACCATATATTTT. This sequence encodes CASSQAGGAGNTIYF.

The chain joins TRBV4-2 to TRBJ1-1; D is undetermined. The CDR3 sequence is 15 residues long. V was pared by 4 bases and J by 1 base, with 13 bases between. Germline V gene lookup returns CDR1 LGHNA and CDR2 YNFKEQ. CDR3 loop: CASSPTENRNTEAFF. In DNA, the CDR3 is TGTGCCAGCAGCCCCACCGAAAACAGGAACACTGAAGCTTTCTTT.

The chain joins TRBV3-1 (or the pseudogene TRBV3-2) to TRBJ1-5, with 8 bases fitting TRBD1. With 2 bases clipped from V and 1 base from J, the junction kept 4 bases outside the gene matches. The CDR3 runs to 16 residues. Germline-derived CDR1 and CDR2 are LGHDT and YNNKEL (reference sequence). The CDR3 nucleotides read TGTGCCAGCAGCCAAACACGACAGGGGAGCAATCAGCCCCAGCATTTT. This sequence encodes CASSQTRQGSNQPQHF.

The CDR3 nucleotides read TGTGCCAGCACCCTCCTTACCGGAGCGGATCAGCCCCAGCATTTT. Amino acids: CASTLLTGADQPQHF. This chain connects TRBV28 to TRBJ1-5; D unclear. CDR1 MDHEN and CDR2 SYDVKM come from the germline V gene. V lost 7 bases and J lost 5, with 18 bases in between. The CDR3 runs to 15 residues.

The chain links TRBV3-1 (or the pseudogene TRBV3-2) to TRBJ2-5; 7 bases fit TRBD2. There are 15 residues in the CDR3. Germline-derived CDR1 and CDR2 are LGHDT and YNNKEL (reference sequence). Losses at the gene ends were 4 bases for V and 2 bases for J; bases not matched to a gene: 7. The CDR3 sequence: CASSLPGLTQETQYF. In DNA form, the CDR3 reads TGTGCCAGCAGCCTTCCGGGACTAACTCAAGAGACCCAGTACTTC.

The chain links TRBV15 to TRBJ1-1; 8 bases are a match to TRBD1. Germline CDR1 is LNHNV and CDR2 is YYDKDF (reference sequence). The CDR3 consists of 14 residues. V dropped 0 bases and J dropped 7; count of bases not matched to a gene: 4. The DNA for the CDR3 is TGTGCCACCAGCAGAGACAGGGGGCTTGGTGAAGCTTTCTTT. It yields the protein CATSRDRGLGEAFF.

The rearrangement uses TRBV19 and TRBJ1-3; 7 nucleotides match TRBD1. CDR1 is LNHDA, CDR2 SQIVND, per germline (reference sequence). This CDR3 spans 16 amino acids. V dropped 5 bases and J dropped 8; count of bases not matched to a gene: 15. The CDR3 DNA reads as TGTGCCAGTAGTGAAACGGGACAGTCCCTTGGGGACACCATATATTTT. Protein: CASSETGQSLGDTIYF.

The chain uses TRBV12-3 or TRBV12-4 and TRBJ2-5; TRBD2 is a possible D gene (5 bases). This CDR3 has 13 amino acids. V lost 5 bases and J 7 bases, leaving 14 bases between the germline ends. The CDR3 DNA sequence: TGTGCCAGCAGTCCTGCCGGGGTTCGGACCCAGTACTTC. Its translation: CASSPAGVRTQYF.

This chain joins TRBV7-6 and TRBJ2-1, with 7 bases matching TRBD2. Per germline, CDR1 SGHVS and CDR2 FNYEAQ. This CDR3 has 15 residues. The trim removed 5 bases at V and 6 bases at J, leaving 10 bases unmatched. The CDR3: CASSPGLGRANEQFF. The CDR3 DNA is TGTGCCAGCAGCCCTGGACTAGGAAGGGCCAATGAGCAGTTCTTC. The entire variable domain, with the rest obtained from reference TRBV7-6 and TRBJ2-1, is as follows: GAGVSQSPRYKVTKRGQDVALRCDPISGHVSLYWYRQALGQGPEFLTYFNYEAQQDKSGLPNDRFSAERPEGSISTLTIQRTEQRDSAMYRCASSPGLGRANEQFFGPGTRLTVL.

This chain links TRBV9 with TRBJ1-3, with D perhaps TRBD1 (6 bases). V was trimmed by 0 bases and J by 7 bases, leaving 17 bases between them. The CDR3 totals 16 residues. CDR1 is SGDLS and CDR2 is YYNGEE in the germline V gene. CDR3 bases: TGTGCCAGCAGCGTAGAAGGATCCCCTGGACAGAACACCATATATTTT. Translated, it gives CASSVEGSPGQNTIYF.

J is TRBJ1-3 and V is TRBV30; D is ambiguous. Germline V gene lookup returns CDR1 GTSNPN and CDR2 SVGIG (reference sequence). Trimming took 3 bases from V and 0 from J, leaving 15 bases between them. The CDR3 is made up of 16 amino acids. CDR3 amino acids: CAWSPNEGSSGNTIYF. DNA of the CDR3: TGTGCCTGGAGCCCAAATGAGGGTAGCTCTGGAAACACCATATATTTT.

The sample holds a few counts of this clone. The chain employs TRBV5-1 and TRBJ2-2; the match to TRBD2 covers 14 bases. Germline V gene data show CDR1 as SGHRS and CDR2 as YFSETQ. Trimming at V came to 2 bases and at J to 5 bases, leaving 2 bases not matched to a gene. This CDR3 is 16 amino acids long. The CDR3 is CASSLRTSGGTGELFF. The CDR3 nucleotides are TGCGCCAGCAGCTTACGGACTAGCGGGGGGACCGGGGAGCTGTTTTTT.

J is TRBJ1-3 and V is TRBV27; D is possibly TRBD1 (6 bases). Germline CDR1 reads MNHEY; CDR2 reads SMNVEV (reference sequence). The CDR3 has 15 residues. The ends were cut back, 6 bases at V and 1 base at J, with 13 bases in the middle. CDR3 residues: CASRQGMESGNTIYF. The CDR3 DNA follows: TGTGCCAGCAGACAGGGAATGGAGTCTGGAAACACCATATATTTT.

This sequence joins TRBV27 and TRBJ2-7; possibly TRBD1 for D (6 bases). The germline V and J ends were trimmed by 5 bases and 5 bases, with 25 bases remaining between them. The CDR3 covers 17 residues. The germline gives CDR1 MNHEY, CDR2 SMNVEV (reference sequence). The CDR3 bases are TGTGCCAGCAGTCTACAACCTCAGGGGCCCCTTAGCGACGAGCAGTACTTC. Protein product: CASSLQPQGPLSDEQYF.

CDR3 nucleotides: TGTGCCAGCAGCTCTGTACCCAGGACAGGCCGGGAGACCCAGTACTTC. Protein sequence: CASSSVPRTGRETQYF. This sequence joins TRBV7-9 and TRBJ2-5; 7 nucleotides line up with TRBD1. This CDR3 spans 16 amino acids. The V gene's germline CDR1 is SEHNR and CDR2 FQNEAQ (reference sequence). V shed 4 bases and J 5 bases; nucleotides not matched to a gene: 13.

V usage is TRBV18 and J usage is TRBJ2-2, with 8 bases matching TRBD2. CDR3 length: 17 amino acids. The J segment lost 6 bases and the V segment lost 3 bases, leaving 12 bases of the junction unmatched. The germline gives CDR1 KGHSH, CDR2 LQKENI. The CDR3 loop reads CASSPSPGTSGAGELFF. As DNA, the CDR3 is TGTGCCAGCTCACCGTCTCCCGGTACTAGCGGTGCCGGGGAGCTGTTTTTT.

The J gene is TRBJ2-4, the V gene TRBV6-1; TRBD2 matches 7 bases. V shed 3 bases and J 2 bases; nucleotides not matched to a gene: 7. Germline CDR1 reads MNHNS; CDR2 reads SASEGT. The CDR3 extends over 16 amino acids. CDR3 in amino acids: CASSEGWGGTKNIQYF. In DNA, the CDR3 is TGTGCCAGCAGTGAGGGCTGGGGAGGGACCAAAAACATTCAGTACTTC.